These 28 T cell receptor beta chains were sequenced from one sample in a study of tumor-infiltrating lymphocytes in oesophageal squamous cell carcinoma. TCRdb reprocessed the PCR reads via MiXCR and lists one record per CDR3 protein. Of about 9,600 distinct CDR3 sequences listed, roughly 60% are singletons. Specimen: esophageal tumor tissue. Receptors originate from a male donor with esophageal squamous cell carcinoma.

This clonotype has more than one count but fewer than ten. A read error may account for a junction end that differs from germline. The chain uses TRBV6-6 and TRBJ2-7; tentatively, D is TRBD2 (5 bases). CDR3 size: 14 residues. The germline V gene has CDR1 MNHNY and CDR2 SVGAGI (reference sequence). In nucleotides, the CDR3 is TGTGCCAGCAGTTACGGGGAGAACACCGGGGAGCTGTACTTC. This sequence encodes CASSYGENTGELYF.

The J gene is TRBJ2-3, the V gene TRBV12-3 or TRBV12-4; 7 bases match TRBD2. V shed 6 bases and J 2 bases; nucleotides not matched to a gene: 5. The CDR3 totals 14 residues. The DNA of the CDR3 is TGTGCCAGCAGACTAGGGACTACCACAGATACGCAGTATTTT. Translation: CASRLGTTTDTQYF.

To note about this clonotype: In this CDR3 the conserved last residue, phenylalanine or tryptophan, is missing, so a read error is likely. Because the CDR3's place on the DNA is in doubt, the DNA is left out and the CDR3 is given as listed by TCRdb. The chain links TRBV6-1 to TRBJ2-6; TRBD2, as called in the table, went unchecked against the DNA. The CDR3 is 16 amino acids long, termini counted. Germline assignment: CDR1 MNHNS and CDR2 SASEGT. CDR3 loop: CASSATSGSSAQFFGA.

Remarks on this clonotype: Since the CDR3 does not end with the conserved phenylalanine or tryptophan, this likely comes from a read error. The DNA is left out, because the CDR3 cannot be placed on it with certainty; the CDR3 is given as TCRdb lists it. This chain uses TRBV11-2 with TRBJ2-7; the D call in the table, TRBD1, was not verified against the DNA. The CDR3 is made up of 16 amino acids, end residues included. CDR1 and CDR2 (germline): SGHAT, FQNNGV. CDR3 residues: CASSLGTDRNIQYFGA.

A few counts support this clonotype. The chain links TRBV7-6 to TRBJ2-3; maybe TRBD1 (5 bases). V was trimmed by 3 bases and J by 4 bases, leaving 14 bases between them. Looked up from germline, CDR1 is SGHVS and CDR2 is FNYEAQ. This CDR3 contains 15 residues. DNA for the CDR3: TGTGCCAGCAGCTTTGGAGCCCAGGGCGCAGATACGCAGTATTTT. The encoded protein is CASSFGAQGADTQYF.

The chain carries TRBV21-1 and TRBJ1-2; TRBD1 is the table's D call and was not checked against the DNA. TRBV21-1 is a recognized pseudogene. This CDR3 has 17 amino acids. This chain's CDR3 is CASSTLAGTGLTDGYTF. Here the CDR3 DNA reads TGTGCCAGCAGCACGTTGGCGGGGACAGGTCTTACCGATGGCTACACCTTC.

This chain connects TRBV7-2 to TRBJ2-7; tentatively, D is TRBD2 (6 bases). V was clipped by 1 base and J by 2 bases, with 6 bases between them. Looked up from germline, CDR1 is SGHTA and CDR2 is FQGNSA. The CDR3 runs to 13 residues. CDR3 DNA: TGTGCCAGCAGCTTAGGGAGGGCCTACGAGCAGTACTTC. Encoded protein: CASSLGRAYEQYF.

In the case of this clonotype: A much bigger clone sits one base away, suggesting this may be a read error. The chain couples TRBV6-5 to TRBJ2-1; D might be TRBD2 (5 bases). The CDR3 has 14 amino acids. Germline V gene lookup returns CDR1 MNHEY and CDR2 SVGAGI. Trimming took 0 bases from V and 10 from J, leaving 13 bases between them. Here the CDR3 reads CASSYSSATYEQFF. The CDR3 DNA is TGTGCCAGCAGTTACTCTAGCGCTACCTACGAGCAGTTCTTC.

This clonotype was seen only once. The genes are TRBV7-3 and TRBJ1-1; possible D gene TRBD1, 5 bases. CDR1 is SGHTA, CDR2 FQGTGA, per germline. The CDR3 has 13 amino acids. V shed 1 base and J shed 3 bases, with 6 bases lying between them. For the CDR3, the DNA is TGTGCCAGCAGCTTAAGGGGGGACACTGAAGCTTTCTTT. This codes for CASSLRGDTEAFF.

The V call is TRBV7-9, the J call TRBJ1-2; TRBD1 agrees at 8 bases. From germline, CDR1 is SEHNR and CDR2 FQNEAQ (reference sequence). The CDR3 is 15 residues long. After removal of 5 bases from V and 4 bases from J, the junction contained 9 bases not matched to a gene. The CDR3 region has the DNA TGTGCCAGCAGCAGACAGACAGGGGAGTTCTATGGCTACACCTTC. Its translation: CASSRQTGEFYGYTF.

The V and J genes are TRBV6-8 and TRBJ2-1; TRBD2 matches 11 bases. Per germline, CDR1 MNHGY and CDR2 SAAAGT. Trimming at V came to 6 bases and at J to 3 bases, leaving 1 base not matched to a gene. The CDR3 has 14 amino acids. CDR3 sequence: CASSGTSGYNEQFF. CDR3 nucleotides: TGTGCCAGCAGCGGGACTAGCGGCTACAATGAGCAGTTCTTC.

The V and J genes are TRBV7-4 and TRBJ1-2, with TRBD1 matching 9 bases. The V and J ends lost 2 bases and 8 bases, in that order; junction bases with no gene match: 9. Germline values: CDR1 SGHVT, CDR2 SQSDAQ. The CDR3 is 15 amino acids. Here the CDR3 reads CASSLNGQGYGGYTF. DNA for the CDR3: TGTGCCAGCAGCTTAAATGGACAGGGGTATGGAGGCTACACCTTC.

The chain uses TRBV4-1 and TRBJ2-7, with TRBD1 matching 11 bases. The DNA end is more similar to TRBJ1-2, so the J call may be wrong. Germline CDR1 and CDR2: MGHRA and YSYEKL. The CDR3 length is 17 residues. The CDR3: CASSQVGTGGSSYGYTF. CDR3 DNA: TGCGCCAGCAGCCAAGTTGGGACAGGGGGTTCAAGCTATGGCTACACCTTC.

This clonotype was detected many times. The genes are TRBV19 and TRBJ2-5; TRBD1 might be the D (5 bases). The CDR3 covers 12 residues. Trimming pared 10 bases from V and 2 bases from J, leaving 11 bases between. Germline values: CDR1 LNHDA, CDR2 SQIVND (reference sequence). DNA of the CDR3: TGTGCCACAGGGCCCAGACAAGAGACCCAGTACTTC. It is translated as CATGPRQETQYF.

This chain links TRBV7-9 with TRBJ2-5; D gene uncertain. This CDR3 has 12 amino acids. From germline, CDR1 is SEHNR and CDR2 FQNEAQ (reference sequence). V dropped 4 bases and J dropped 4 bases, with 7 bases sitting between them. The CDR3 protein is CASSSRGETQYF. The DNA of the CDR3 is TGTGCCAGCAGCTCACGAGGAGAGACCCAGTACTTC.

This clonotype was detected a few times. The V call is TRBV7-6, the J call TRBJ2-4; D possibly corresponds to TRBD1 (5 bases). The J call may be faulty, since TRBJ2-1 better matches the DNA end. Germline V CDR1 and CDR2: SGHVS, FNYEAQ. There are 15 residues in the CDR3. The CDR3 region is CASSLGGLVNNEQFF. The CDR3 region has the DNA TGTGCCAGCAGCTTAGGGGGCTTGGTCAACAATGAGCAGTTCTTC.

The chain links TRBV9 to TRBJ2-3, with 13 bases that match TRBD2. The CDR3 extends over 16 amino acids. Per the germline V gene, CDR1 is SGDLS and CDR2 is YYNGEE. The trim removed 2 bases at V and 2 bases at J, leaving 2 bases unmatched. The CDR3 spells CASSVGLAGDTDTQYF. CDR3 in DNA: TGTGCCAGCAGCGTCGGACTAGCGGGAGACACAGATACGCAGTATTTT.

The chain is built from TRBV7-2 and TRBJ2-5, with a tentative D call TRBD2 (7 bases). The CDR3 sequence is 13 residues long. The germline CDR1 and CDR2 sequences are SGHTA and FQGNSA. The V gene lost 8 bases and the J gene lost 11 bases, with 21 bases spanning the gap. CDR3 coding DNA: TGTGCCAGCCGTGTGCGGGAGAGGGGGGAGCAGTACTTC. The encoded protein is CASRVRERGEQYF.

The chain has TRBV7-8 and TRBJ2-1; TRBD2 aligns across 12 bases. The V gene's germline CDR1 is SGHVS and CDR2 FQNEAQ. Trimming removed 1 base from V and 7 bases from J; junction bases left unmatched: 5. The CDR3 totals 16 residues. CDR3 sequence reads: CASSLGVTSGRNEQFF. The CDR3 DNA sequence: TGTGCCAGCAGCTTAGGAGTGACTAGCGGGAGAAATGAGCAGTTCTTC.

V and J are TRBV11-2 and TRBJ2-5; no reliable D call. The J call may be in error: the DNA end matches TRBJ2-1 better. The CDR3 has 15 amino acids. Germline CDR1 SGHAT, CDR2 FQNNGV. CDR3 in DNA: TGTGCCAGCAGCTTAGAAAGCAGGCCCCTCGATGAGCAGTTCTTC. Translated, it gives CASSLESRPLDEQFF.

The CDR3 DNA reads TGCGCCAGCAGAGGACTAGCGGTGGCTAGCGAGCAGTACTTC. It encodes CASRGLAVASEQYF. The chain has TRBV10-2 and TRBJ2-6; 10 bases line up with TRBD2. The DNA matches TRBJ2-7 better at its end, which makes the J call doubtful. The CDR3 has 14 residues. Looked up from germline, CDR1 is WSHSY and CDR2 is SAAADI.

The chain has TRBV6-1 and TRBJ2-5; 7 nucleotides line up with TRBD2. The length of the CDR3 is 13 residues. V trimming: 7 bases; J trimming: 1 base; junction bases outside the gene matches: 3. The germline V gene encodes CDR1 MNHNS and CDR2 SASEGT. The DNA of the CDR3 is TGTGCCAGCATGGCTAGCGGCCAAGAGACCCAGTACTTC. It codes for CASMASGQETQYF.

By proportion, this clonotype is large. The rearrangement uses TRBV7-2 and TRBJ1-2; TRBD1 might be the D (5 bases). There are 16 residues in the CDR3. Germline assignment: CDR1 SGHTA and CDR2 FQGNSA. V shed 1 base and J shed 4 bases, with 16 bases lying between them. The CDR3: CASSLDSALGLYGYTF. DNA of the CDR3: TGTGCCAGCAGCTTAGACAGCGCCCTGGGGCTCTATGGCTACACCTTC.

This clonotype came up a few times. The CDR3 DNA sequence: TGCGCCAGCAGTGAGCCAGAGTCAGATACGCAGTATTTT. Protein: CASSEPESDTQYF. The gene calls are TRBV10-1 and TRBJ2-3; D unresolved. The CDR3 is made up of 13 amino acids. V gave up 2 bases and J gave up 4 bases, with 7 bases separating them. From germline, CDR1 is WNHNN and CDR2 SYGVQD (reference sequence).

There are a few counts of this clonotype. V gene TRBV4-1 combines with J gene TRBJ1-2; D possibly corresponds to TRBD1 (5 bases). Germline-derived CDR1 and CDR2 are MGHRA and YSYEKL. The CDR3 is made up of 16 amino acids. V lost 4 bases to trimming and J lost 8 bases, with 23 bases between them. The CDR3 DNA sequence: TGCGCCAGCAGCCTCCCTCTAGGGGAGGGACCAAGGGGCTACACCTTC. Encoded protein: CASSLPLGEGPRGYTF.

This clonotype was seen a handful of times. The rearrangement uses TRBV18 and TRBJ2-1; D possibly matches TRBD1 or TRBD2 (5 bases each). V gave up 2 bases and J gave up 6 bases, with 5 bases separating them. This CDR3 comprises 12 residues. CDR1 KGHSH and CDR2 LQKENI come from the germline V gene. CDR3 in DNA: TGTGCCAGCTCACCAGGGGGCAATGAGCAGTTCTTC. As protein: CASSPGGNEQFF.

The chain couples TRBV12-3 or TRBV12-4 to TRBJ2-1, with TRBD2 matching 8 bases. The J call is doubtful: the DNA matches TRBJ2-7 better. The CDR3 runs to 15 residues. The CDR3 is CASSLASGIGNEQYF. CDR3 nucleotide sequence: TGTGCCAGCAGTTTAGCTAGCGGGATAGGTAACGAGCAGTACTTC.

This clonotype was seen at least ten times. The chain recombines TRBV21-1 with TRBJ2-5. TRBV21-1 corresponds to a pseudogene. The CDR3 contains 13 residues. In DNA, the CDR3 is TGTGCCAGCAGCAAAGTCCCAGCGGAGACCCAGTACTTC. Amino acids: CASSKVPAETQYF.